This T cell receptor beta chain was retrieved from a study of metastatic and nonmetastatic thyroid tumors. The wider study: Repertoires were compared across blood and tumor or nodule tissue from malignant and benign thyroid patients. Overall study results and limits: Reportedly, malignant thyroid tumors had significantly higher TCR beta diversity than benign nodules, in blood and tumor.

Until they underwent thyroid surgery, no patient had received any treatment. The sample holds a few counts of this clone. Its target is unknown. From germline, CDR1 is MNHNS and CDR2 SASEGT. CDR3 length: 16 residues. The V gene end was trimmed by 5 bases and the J gene end by 2 bases; junction bases not matched to a gene: 10. In the authors' methods: Between-group CDR3 differences, defined by clinicopathological status, yielded a distant-metastasis classifier for papillary thyroid cancer. TCRdb called clones again from the PCR reads with MiXCR. These V and J calls originate from TCRdb's pipeline instead of the authors' own analysis. The sample lists around 19,000 clones, around a sixth occurring once.

Sequenced sample: blood. The chain is built from TRBV6-1 and TRBJ2-3, with 7 positions matching TRBD2. The sequence was collected from a female donor with papillary thyroid cancer or a benign thyroid nodule (not recorded which). Some clones in this sample may be carry-over from other donors' samples. The CDR3 reads CASSKRRERTTDTQYF. As DNA, the CDR3 is TGTGCCAGCAGTAAAAGGCGGGAGAGAACCACAGATACGCAGTATTTT.